The 30 T cell receptor beta chains given below trace back to one sample, sequenced in a study of cytomegalovirus exposure and HLA in healthy donors. Researchers ran the PCR with 60 Vbeta and 13 Jbeta primers. Only in-frame clones appear in the TCRdb table, and some are missing; sequencing was by immunoSEQ multiplex PCR. The sample has about 55,000 clones, roughly 80% seen once. The sequenced sample was PBMCs. These receptors originate from a man in his thirties or forties in good health and CMV-seronegative.

The rearrangement uses TRBV28 and TRBJ2-7, with D possibly matching TRBD1 (6 bases). CDR3 length: 15 residues. V dropped 2 bases and J dropped 3 bases, with 14 bases sitting between them. CDR1 is MDHEN and CDR2 is SYDVKM in the germline V gene. CDR3 sequence reads: CASSLRSLTGYEQYF. The CDR3 bases are TGTGCCAGCAGTTTAAGATCTCTGACAGGCTACGAGCAGTACTTC.

The V call is TRBV20-1, the J call TRBJ2-1; D is unresolved. The length of the CDR3 is 11 residues. The ends were cut back, 0 bases at V and 5 bases at J, with 2 bases in the middle. The germline V gene has CDR1 DFQATT and CDR2 SNEGSKA (reference sequence). The CDR3 is CSARDNNEQFF. In nucleotides, the CDR3 is TGCAGTGCTAGAGATAACAATGAGCAGTTCTTC.

V is TRBV12-5 and J is TRBJ1-5; 8 nucleotides align to TRBD1. The CDR3 has 15 amino acids. V gave up 6 bases and J gave up 5 bases; unmatched junction bases: 9. Germline V lookup: CDR1 LGHNT, CDR2 FRNRAP. CDR3 nucleotide sequence: TGTGCTAGTGGCCCCGGCCAGGGGGCCCATCAGCCCCAGCATTTT. Its protein is CASGPGQGAHQPQHF.

The chain recombines TRBV11-3 with TRBJ2-5; 7 bases match TRBD1. The CDR3 covers 16 residues. Germline V gives CDR1 SGHNT, CDR2 YENEEA. With 0 bases clipped from V and 5 bases from J, the junction kept 9 bases outside the gene matches. As DNA, the CDR3 is TGTGCCAGCAGCTTAGAGCGGACAGGTTCGGGGGAGACCCAGTACTTC. Its translation: CASSLERTGSGETQYF.

The chain links TRBV2 to TRBJ2-1, with 13 bases that match TRBD2. This CDR3 contains 18 residues. CDR1 SNHLY and CDR2 FYNNEI come from the germline V gene. V lost 9 bases, J lost 2 bases, and 13 bases stayed unmatched. The CDR3 sequence is CASLRARTSGGAYNEQFF. The CDR3 DNA sequence: TGTGCCAGTCTACGAGCGAGGACTAGCGGGGGTGCCTACAATGAGCAGTTCTTC.

This sequence joins TRBV5-5 and TRBJ2-3; a possible D gene is TRBD2 (6 bases). The germline CDR1 and CDR2 sequences are SGHKS and YYEKEE (reference sequence). Trimming left V 10 bases short and J 5 bases short, with 17 bases between. This CDR3 is built from 13 residues. The DNA for the CDR3 is TGTGCCTGCGGGACTCTTCAGGGAGATACGCAGTATTTT. Translation gives CACGTLQGDTQYF.

In its sample, this clone was seen a few times. This chain connects TRBV6-5 to TRBJ2-4; maybe TRBD1 (8 bases). The CDR3 covers 15 residues. V gave up 7 bases and J gave up 3 bases, with 16 bases separating them. Germline lookup yields CDR1 MNHEY and CDR2 SVGAGI. This chain's CDR3 is CASTEGGTGKNIQYF. CDR3 bases: TGTGCCAGCACTGAGGGAGGGACAGGCAAAAACATTCAGTACTTC.

This clone appeared once. The V call is TRBV6-5, the J call TRBJ2-1; TRBD2 matches 9 bases. With V trimmed by 0 bases and J by 3 bases, 0 bases remained unmatched. The CDR3 loop spans 15 amino acids. Germline values: CDR1 MNHEY, CDR2 SVGAGI. The CDR3 DNA reads TGTGCCAGCAGTTACTCTAGCGGGAGCTACAATGAGCAGTTCTTC. Amino acids: CASSYSSGSYNEQFF.

The chain recombines TRBV12-1 with TRBJ1-5. TRBV12-1 is designated a pseudogene. The CDR3 runs to 15 residues. In DNA form, the CDR3 reads TGTGCCAGCAGCCCTCTCGGGGGGCCTCATCAGCCCCAGCATTTT. It codes for CASSPLGGPHQPQHF.

This chain uses TRBV2 with TRBJ1-2, with TRBD1 matching over 10 bases. The germline CDR1 and CDR2 sequences are SNHLY and FYNNEI. The CDR3 runs to 16 residues. V was clipped by 4 bases and J by 5 bases; unmatched bases: 10. This CDR3 reads CASSAGQGRGGYGYTF. The CDR3 nucleotides are TGTGCCAGCAGTGCGGGACAGGGGCGAGGTGGATATGGCTACACCTTC. Based on the CDR3 plus reference TRBV2 and TRBJ1-2, the full variable domain is EPEVTQTPSHQVTQMGQEVILRCVPISNHLYFYWYRQILGQKVEFLVSFYNNEISEKSEIFDDQFSVERPDGSNFTLKIRSTKLEDSAMYFCASSAGQGRGGYGYTFGSGTRLTVV.

The J gene is TRBJ2-5, the V gene TRBV5-6, with D maybe TRBD2 (5 bases). The CDR3 length is 15 residues. Germline assignment: CDR1 SGHDT and CDR2 YYEEEE. V gave up 0 bases and J gave up 5 bases, with 14 bases separating them. DNA for the CDR3: TGTGCCAGCAGCTTGGATAGAGGGTGGTACGAGACCCAGTACTTC. Translated: CASSLDRGWYETQYF. Supplemented by reference TRBV5-6 and TRBJ2-5, the full variable domain reads DAGVTQSPTHLIKTRGQQVTLRCSPKSGHDTVSWYQQALGQGPQFIFQYYEEEERQRGNFPDRFSGHQFPNYSSELNVNALLLGDSALYLCASSLDRGWYETQYFGPGTRLLVL.

This rearrangement joins TRBV9 to TRBJ2-1; TRBD1 agrees at 8 bases. The V gene end was trimmed by 0 bases and the J gene end by 3 bases; junction bases not matched to a gene: 2. The CDR3 extends over 15 amino acids. Per the germline V gene, CDR1 is SGDLS and CDR2 is YYNGEE. DNA for the CDR3: TGTGCCAGCAGCGTAGCGGGACAGGTCTACAATGAGCAGTTCTTC. The encoded protein is CASSVAGQVYNEQFF.

The table lists this clone with a few counts. The chain links TRBV23-1 to TRBJ1-2; no clear D. TRBV23-1 is annotated as an ORF whose role is uncertain. The CDR3 totals 11 residues. Between the trimmed V and J ends, which lost 7 bases and 7 bases, there was a span of 10 bases. The CDR3 reads CASTPRGGYTF. DNA of the CDR3: TGCGCCAGCACCCCTCGGGGTGGCTACACCTTC.

V is TRBV5-6 and J is TRBJ2-5; 7 nucleotides align to TRBD1. V was pared by 4 bases and J by 5 bases, with 11 bases of the junction left unmatched. The CDR3 spans 15 residues. CDR1 and CDR2 from the germline V gene are SGHDT and YYEEEE. The CDR3 loop reads CASSLPGTAAETQYF. For the CDR3, the DNA is TGTGCCAGCAGCCTACCCGGGACAGCCGCGGAGACCCAGTACTTC. The whole variable domain, remainder taken from reference TRBV5-6 and TRBJ2-5, is DAGVTQSPTHLIKTRGQQVTLRCSPKSGHDTVSWYQQALGQGPQFIFQYYEEEERQRGNFPDRFSGHQFPNYSSELNVNALLLGDSALYLCASSLPGTAAETQYFGPGTRLLVL.

This chain uses TRBV4-1 with TRBJ2-7; TRBD1 agrees at 10 bases. The CDR3 totals 15 residues. The V gene's germline CDR1 is MGHRA and CDR2 YSYEKL. Trimming took 1 base from V and 4 from J; bases not matched to a gene: 4. CDR3 amino acids: CASSQADRGGYEQYF. The CDR3 DNA reads as TGCGCCAGCAGCCAAGCGGACAGGGGGGGGTACGAGCAGTACTTC.

The chain links TRBV30 to TRBJ1-2; 8 positions match TRBD1. CDR1 is GTSNPN and CDR2 is SVGIG in the germline V gene (reference sequence). The CDR3 contains 16 residues. V shed 4 bases, J shed 3 bases, and the junction held 13 bases outside the gene matches. The CDR3 DNA reads TGTGCCTGGACTCCGATTAGCAGGGGGCGTTACTATGGCTACACCTTC. It codes for CAWTPISRGRYYGYTF.

The chain couples TRBV7-9 to TRBJ1-5; D perhaps matches TRBD1 (6 bases). The CDR3 loop spans 14 amino acids. The germline V and J ends were trimmed by 4 bases and 6 bases, with 13 bases remaining between them. Germline CDR1 reads SEHNR; CDR2 reads FQNEAQ (reference sequence). CDR3 DNA: TGTGCCAGCAGCTCCGGGGGGCCCGGTCAGCCCCAGCATTTT. This translates into CASSSGGPGQPQHF.

The chain recombines TRBV10-2 with TRBJ2-1, with 7 bases lining up with TRBD2. The CDR3 has 15 amino acids. Germline V gene data show CDR1 as WSHSY and CDR2 as SAAADI. Losses at the gene ends were 3 bases for V and 2 bases for J; bases not matched to a gene: 4. CDR3 nucleotide sequence: TGCGCCAGCAGTGACGGGACTACAACCTACAATGAGCAGTTCTTC. It codes for CASSDGTTTYNEQFF.

This clone was seen just once. V gene TRBV5-5 combines with J gene TRBJ1-2; possible D gene TRBD1, 6 bases. Germline CDR1 reads SGHKS; CDR2 reads YYEKEE (reference sequence). V was cut by 2 bases and J by 8 bases, with 25 bases left in between. The CDR3 length is 17 residues. The CDR3 sequence is CASSLLEIPGTLNGYTF. Here the CDR3 DNA reads TGTGCCAGCAGCTTATTAGAGATTCCCGGGACACTCAACGGCTACACCTTC.

The chain joins TRBV7-6 to TRBJ1-2, with D hard to call. Per germline, CDR1 SGHVS and CDR2 FNYEAQ. The V end was cut by 5 bases, the J end by 2 bases, with 18 bases between. This CDR3 contains 16 residues. As DNA, the CDR3 is TGTGCCAGCAGCCCCCGTGGAGGTCAACCCAACTATGGCTACACCTTC. Its protein is CASSPRGGQPNYGYTF.

The chain has TRBV30 and TRBJ2-1, with TRBD2 matching 12 bases. J gave up 2 bases and V 4 bases, and 6 bases lay outside the gene matches. This CDR3 comprises 16 residues. CDR1 is GTSNPN, CDR2 SVGIG, per germline (reference sequence). CDR3: CAWTSGRGGPYNEQFF. As DNA, the CDR3 is TGTGCCTGGACTAGCGGGAGGGGTGGACCCTACAATGAGCAGTTCTTC.

This sequence joins TRBV19 and TRBJ2-7; tentative D call: TRBD1 (6 bases). In germline, CDR1 is LNHDA, CDR2 SQIVND (reference sequence). The CDR3 extends over 14 amino acids. Trimming took 2 bases from V and 2 from J, leaving 10 bases between them. CDR3 residues: CASSITRGPYEQYF. The CDR3, as DNA: TGTGCCAGTAGTATAACCAGGGGACCCTACGAGCAGTACTTC.

The V call is TRBV2, the J call TRBJ2-1, with a possible D match to TRBD1 (5 bases). This CDR3 is built from 15 residues. V was pared by 9 bases and J by 1 base, with 16 bases between. The germline V gene has CDR1 SNHLY and CDR2 FYNNEI. CDR3 sequence reads: CASSSDRASYNEQFF. The CDR3, as DNA: TGTGCCAGTTCCTCTGACAGAGCATCCTACAATGAGCAGTTCTTC. Full variable domain (outside the CDR3, taken from reference TRBV2 and TRBJ2-1): EPEVTQTPSHQVTQMGQEVILRCVPISNHLYFYWYRQILGQKVEFLVSFYNNEISEKSEIFDDQFSVERPDGSNFTLKIRSTKLEDSAMYFCASSSDRASYNEQFFGPGTRLTVL.

The chain recombines TRBV7-6 with TRBJ2-2; a weak D match, TRBD1 (5 bases). Germline V CDR1 and CDR2: SGHVS, FNYEAQ. The V end was cut by 4 bases, the J end by 4 bases, with 10 bases between. CDR3 length equals 14 residues. The CDR3 sequence is CASSYDRGTGELFF. CDR3 sequence (DNA): TGTGCCAGCAGCTATGACAGAGGCACCGGGGAGCTGTTTTTT.

This chain links TRBV30 with TRBJ2-7; 11 bases fit TRBD1. CDR3 size: 14 residues. Germline V gene data show CDR1 as GTSNPN and CDR2 as SVGIG (reference sequence). Unmatched junction bases numbered 8, after V lost 3 bases and J lost 7 bases. The CDR3 nucleotides are TGTGCCTGGAGGCGGACAGGGGGCCCGGGAGAGCAGTACTTC. Its protein product is CAWRRTGGPGEQYF.

The chain recombines TRBV19 with TRBJ1-5; maybe TRBD1 (5 bases). CDR3 length equals 13 residues. V gave up 3 bases and J gave up 5 bases, with 8 bases separating them. Looked up from germline, CDR1 is LNHDA and CDR2 is SQIVND (reference sequence). The CDR3 region is CASSIRADQPQHF. CDR3 sequence (DNA): TGTGCCAGTAGTATCAGGGCTGATCAGCCCCAGCATTTT. The full variable domain, completed using reference TRBV19 and TRBJ1-5, is DGGITQSPKYLFRKEGQNVTLSCEQNLNHDAMYWYRQDPGQGLRLIYYSQIVNDFQKGDIAEGYSVSREKKESFPLTVTSAQKNPTAFYLCASSIRADQPQHFGDGTRLSIL.

For this clone: At the DNA level, this CDR3 is encoded by other sequences in the same sample as well. The chain links TRBV30 to TRBJ2-5; 12 bases agree with TRBD2. The ends lost 2 bases at V and 6 bases at J; junction bases unmatched: 13. The CDR3 runs to 17 residues. Germline V lookup: CDR1 GTSNPN, CDR2 SVGIG (reference sequence). The CDR3 is CAWSSPSGGAVRKTQYF. The CDR3 bases are TGTGCCTGGAGTAGTCCTAGCGGGGGGGCAGTTAGAAAGACCCAGTACTTC.

This clone was counted between two and nine times. The chain employs TRBV7-2 and TRBJ1-5; 8 bases map to TRBD1. Germline values: CDR1 SGHTA, CDR2 FQGNSA. There are 15 residues in the CDR3. V lost 3 bases, J lost 5 bases, and 6 bases stayed unmatched. The DNA of the CDR3 is TGTGCCAGCAGCTTGGGACAGGTAGGGTATCAGCCCCAGCATTTT. Residues: CASSLGQVGYQPQHF.

The chain links TRBV7-9 to TRBJ2-3, with 11 nucleotides matching TRBD1. CDR1 is SEHNR, CDR2 FQNEAQ, per germline (reference sequence). Trimming took 5 bases from V and 1 from J; bases not matched to a gene: 2. This CDR3 is built from 15 residues. The CDR3 bases are TGTGCCAGCAGCGAGGGACAGGGGGGCACAGATACGCAGTATTTT. Its translation: CASSEGQGGTDTQYF.

The CDR3 region is CASSQRTANYEQYF. The CDR3 DNA is TGTGCCAGCAGTCAACGGACAGCCAACTACGAGCAGTACTTC. The rearrangement links TRBV27 to TRBJ2-7; a weak D match, TRBD1 (6 bases). Trimming took off 5 bases at V and 3 bases at J, with 14 bases between the two ends. Germline loops: CDR1 MNHEY, CDR2 SMNVEV (reference sequence). CDR3 size: 14 residues.